This TCR beta chain was retrieved from a study of control samples from healthy donors and cancer patients (dated by TCRdb to about 2020). The CDR3 sequence holds 13 residues, the cysteine and phenylalanine included. The CDR3 DNA has 39 bases and is translated from base 1. Trimming removed 3 bases from V and 6 bases from J, leaving 8 bases between the germline ends. CDR1 MNHEY and CDR2 SMNVEV were looked up in the germline V gene (reference sequence). Notes on this clone: Which antigen it targets is not known. The input lacks base qualities; no much larger clone sits a single base away.

The library was generated by the immunoSEQ multiplex PCR assay. The immuneACCESS repertoire file appears here via TCRdb, limited to in-frame rearrangements. These files lack a portion of the clones; in checked studies, under half of the deficit traces to unresolved V genes, and the cause of the others is not known. Present in this sample are 120,000 to 150,000 clones, approximately 94% of which were seen just once. Of the sample, roughly 14% is held by the ten largest clones. Sequenced: blood. The sequence links TRBV27 to TRBJ2-2, with a tentative D gene TRBD1 over 5 matching bases. The receptor was derived from a man aged 40-49 years in good health. The CDR3 protein: CASSFRVAGELFF. The DNA sequence is as follows: TGTGCCAGCAGTTTCAGGGTTGCCGGGGAGCTGTTTTTT.